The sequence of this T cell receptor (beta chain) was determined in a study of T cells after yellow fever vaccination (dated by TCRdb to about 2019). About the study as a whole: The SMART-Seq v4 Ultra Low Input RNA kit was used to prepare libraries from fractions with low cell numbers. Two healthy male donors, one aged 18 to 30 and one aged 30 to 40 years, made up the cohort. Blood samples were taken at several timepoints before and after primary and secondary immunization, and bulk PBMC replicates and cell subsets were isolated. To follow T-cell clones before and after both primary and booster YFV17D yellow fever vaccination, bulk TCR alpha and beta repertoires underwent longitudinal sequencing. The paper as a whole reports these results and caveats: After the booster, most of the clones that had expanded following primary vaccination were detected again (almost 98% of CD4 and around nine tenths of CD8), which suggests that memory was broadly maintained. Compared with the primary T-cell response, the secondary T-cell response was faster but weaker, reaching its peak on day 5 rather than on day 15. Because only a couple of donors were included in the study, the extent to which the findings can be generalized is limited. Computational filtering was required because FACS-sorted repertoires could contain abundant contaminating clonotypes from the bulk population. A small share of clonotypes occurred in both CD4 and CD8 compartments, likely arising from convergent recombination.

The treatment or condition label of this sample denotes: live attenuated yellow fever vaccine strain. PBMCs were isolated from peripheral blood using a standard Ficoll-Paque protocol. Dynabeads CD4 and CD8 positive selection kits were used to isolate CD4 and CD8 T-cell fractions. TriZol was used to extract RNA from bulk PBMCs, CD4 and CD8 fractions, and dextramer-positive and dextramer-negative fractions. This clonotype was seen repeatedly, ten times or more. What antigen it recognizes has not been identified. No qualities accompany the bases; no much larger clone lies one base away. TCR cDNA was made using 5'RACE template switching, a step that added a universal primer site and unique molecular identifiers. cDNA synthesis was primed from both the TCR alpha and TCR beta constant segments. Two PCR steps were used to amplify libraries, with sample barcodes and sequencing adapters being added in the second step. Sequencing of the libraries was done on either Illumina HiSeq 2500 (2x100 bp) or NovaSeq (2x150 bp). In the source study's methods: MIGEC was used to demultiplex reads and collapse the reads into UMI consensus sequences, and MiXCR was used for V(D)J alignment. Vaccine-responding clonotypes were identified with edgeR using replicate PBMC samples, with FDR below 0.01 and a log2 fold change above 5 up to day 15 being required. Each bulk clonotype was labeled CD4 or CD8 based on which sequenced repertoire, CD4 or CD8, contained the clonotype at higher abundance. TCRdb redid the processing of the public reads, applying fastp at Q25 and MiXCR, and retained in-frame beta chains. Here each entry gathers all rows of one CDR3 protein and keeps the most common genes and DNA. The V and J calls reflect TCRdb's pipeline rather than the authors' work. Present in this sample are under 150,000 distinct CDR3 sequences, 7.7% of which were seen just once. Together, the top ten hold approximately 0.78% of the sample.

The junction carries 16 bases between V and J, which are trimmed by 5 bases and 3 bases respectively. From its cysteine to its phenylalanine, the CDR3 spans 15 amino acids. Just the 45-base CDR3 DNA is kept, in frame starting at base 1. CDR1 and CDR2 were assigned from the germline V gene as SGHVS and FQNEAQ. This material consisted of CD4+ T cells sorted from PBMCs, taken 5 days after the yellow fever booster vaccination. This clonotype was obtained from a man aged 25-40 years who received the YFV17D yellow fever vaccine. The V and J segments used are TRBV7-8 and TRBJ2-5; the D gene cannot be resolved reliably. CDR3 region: CASSRRRGDEETQYF. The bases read TGTGCCAGCAGCCGTCGCCGTGGGGATGAAGAGACCCAGTACTTC.